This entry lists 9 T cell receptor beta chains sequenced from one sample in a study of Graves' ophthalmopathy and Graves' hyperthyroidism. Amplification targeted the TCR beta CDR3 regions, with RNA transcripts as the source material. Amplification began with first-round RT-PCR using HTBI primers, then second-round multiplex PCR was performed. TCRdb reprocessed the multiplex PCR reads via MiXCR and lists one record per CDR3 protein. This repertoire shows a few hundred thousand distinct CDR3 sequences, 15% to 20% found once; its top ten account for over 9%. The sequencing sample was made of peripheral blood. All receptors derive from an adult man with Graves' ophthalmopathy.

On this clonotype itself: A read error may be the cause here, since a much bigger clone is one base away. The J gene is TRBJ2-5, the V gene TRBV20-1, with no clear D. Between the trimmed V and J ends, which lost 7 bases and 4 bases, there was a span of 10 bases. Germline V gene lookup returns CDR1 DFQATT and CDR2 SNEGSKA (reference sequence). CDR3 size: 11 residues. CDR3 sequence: CSVTLGETQYF. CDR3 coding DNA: TGCAGTGTGACATTGGGAGAGACCCAGTACTTC.

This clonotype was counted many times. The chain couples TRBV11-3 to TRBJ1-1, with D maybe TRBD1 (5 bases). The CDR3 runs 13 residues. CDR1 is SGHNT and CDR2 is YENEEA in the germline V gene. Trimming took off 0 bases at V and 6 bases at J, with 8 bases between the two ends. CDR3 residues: CASSLDQGAEAFF. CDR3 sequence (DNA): TGTGCCAGCAGCTTAGATCAAGGGGCTGAAGCTTTCTTT.

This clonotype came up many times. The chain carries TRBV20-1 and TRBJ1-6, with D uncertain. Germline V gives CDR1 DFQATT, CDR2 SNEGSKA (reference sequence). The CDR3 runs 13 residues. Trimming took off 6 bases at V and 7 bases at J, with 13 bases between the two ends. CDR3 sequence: CSALKDSNSPLHF. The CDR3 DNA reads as TGCAGTGCCCTGAAGGACTCCAATTCACCCCTCCACTTT.

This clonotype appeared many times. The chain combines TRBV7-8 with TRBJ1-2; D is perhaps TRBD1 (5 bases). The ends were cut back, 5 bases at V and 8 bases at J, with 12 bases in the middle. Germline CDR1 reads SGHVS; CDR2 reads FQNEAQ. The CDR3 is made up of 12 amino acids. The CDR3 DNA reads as TGTGCCAGCAGCCCCAACAGGCACGGCTACACCTTC. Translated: CASSPNRHGYTF.

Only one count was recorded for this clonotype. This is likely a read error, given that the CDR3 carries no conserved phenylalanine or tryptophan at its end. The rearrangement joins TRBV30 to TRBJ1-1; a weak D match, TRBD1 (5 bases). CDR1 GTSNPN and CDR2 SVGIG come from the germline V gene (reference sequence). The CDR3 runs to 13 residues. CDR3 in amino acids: CACKTDMNSEAFS. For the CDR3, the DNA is TGTGCCTGCAAGACGGACATGAACTCTGAAGCTTTCTCT.

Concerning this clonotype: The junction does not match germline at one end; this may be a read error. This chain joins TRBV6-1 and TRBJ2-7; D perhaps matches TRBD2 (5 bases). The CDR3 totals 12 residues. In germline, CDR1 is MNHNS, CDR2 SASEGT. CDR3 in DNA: TGTGCCAGCAGCCCAGAACAGCGTCAGAGGGACTTC. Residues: CASSPEQRQRDF.

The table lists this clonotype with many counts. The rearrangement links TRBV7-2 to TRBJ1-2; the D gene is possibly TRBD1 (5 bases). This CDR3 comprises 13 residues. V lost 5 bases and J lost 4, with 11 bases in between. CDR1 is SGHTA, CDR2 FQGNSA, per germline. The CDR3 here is CASSRGSTYGYTF. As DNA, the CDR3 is TGTGCCAGCAGCCGGGGCAGCACCTATGGCTACACCTTC.

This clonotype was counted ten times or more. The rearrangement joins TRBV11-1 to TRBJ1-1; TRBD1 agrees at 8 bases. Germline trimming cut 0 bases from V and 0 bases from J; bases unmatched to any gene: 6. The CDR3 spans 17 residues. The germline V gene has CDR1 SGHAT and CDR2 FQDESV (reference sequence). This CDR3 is CASSLATQGALNTEAFF. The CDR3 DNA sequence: TGTGCCAGCAGCTTAGCTACTCAGGGGGCATTGAACACTGAAGCTTTCTTT. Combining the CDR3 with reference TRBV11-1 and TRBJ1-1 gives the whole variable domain EAEVAQSPRYKITEKSQAVAFWCDPISGHATLYWYRQILGQGPELLVQFQDESVVDDSQLPKDRFSAERLKGVDSTLKIQPAELGDSAMYLCASSLATQGALNTEAFFGQGTRLTVV.

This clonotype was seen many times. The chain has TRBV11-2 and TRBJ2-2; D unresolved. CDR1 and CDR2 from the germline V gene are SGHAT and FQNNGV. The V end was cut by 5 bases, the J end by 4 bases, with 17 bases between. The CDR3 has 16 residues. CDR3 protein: CASSPSRRWVTGELFF. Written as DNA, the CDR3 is TGTGCCAGCAGCCCAAGCCGACGATGGGTCACCGGGGAGCTGTTTTTT.